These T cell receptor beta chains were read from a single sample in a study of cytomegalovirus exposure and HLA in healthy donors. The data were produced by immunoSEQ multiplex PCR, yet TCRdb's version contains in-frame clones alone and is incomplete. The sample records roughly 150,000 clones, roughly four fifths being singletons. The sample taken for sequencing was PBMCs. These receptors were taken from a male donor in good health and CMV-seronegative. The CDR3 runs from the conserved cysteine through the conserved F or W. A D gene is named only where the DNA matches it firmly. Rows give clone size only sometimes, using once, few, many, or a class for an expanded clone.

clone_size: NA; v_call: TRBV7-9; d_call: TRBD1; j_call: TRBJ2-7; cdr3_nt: TGTGCCAGCAGCGCCAGAGGCGGGACAGGGGGCTACGAGCAGTACTTC; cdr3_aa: CASSARGGTGGYEQYF
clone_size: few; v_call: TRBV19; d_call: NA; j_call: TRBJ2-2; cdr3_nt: TGTGCCAGTAGTATAAACAGGGAGGGCGGGGAGCTGTTTTTT; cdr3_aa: CASSINREGGELFF
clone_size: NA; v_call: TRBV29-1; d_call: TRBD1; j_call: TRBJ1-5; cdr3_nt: TGCAGCGTCCAGACAGGGGAGACAAATCAGCCCCAGCATTTT; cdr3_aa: CSVQTGETNQPQHF
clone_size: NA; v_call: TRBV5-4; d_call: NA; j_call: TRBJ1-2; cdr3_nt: TGTGCCAGCAGCTTGGTAACAGGAACAGGCTACACCTTC; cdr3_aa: CASSLVTGTGYTF
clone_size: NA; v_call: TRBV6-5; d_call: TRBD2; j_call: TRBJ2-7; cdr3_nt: TGTGCCAGCAGGATCACTAGCGGGAGCCTTTACGAGCAGTACTTC; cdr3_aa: CASRITSGSLYEQYF
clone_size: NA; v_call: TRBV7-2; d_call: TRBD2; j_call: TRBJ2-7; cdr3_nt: TGTGCCAGCAGCACCATAGCGGGAGCCCACGAGCAGTACTTC; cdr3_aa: CASSTIAGAHEQYF
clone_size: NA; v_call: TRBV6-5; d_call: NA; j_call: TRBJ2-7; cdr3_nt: TGTGCCAGCAGCCGCCTTGCTACCTACGAGCAGTACTTC; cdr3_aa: CASSRLATYEQYF
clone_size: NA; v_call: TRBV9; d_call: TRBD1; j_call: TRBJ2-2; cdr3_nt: TGTGCCAGCAGCGTAGTGGGGCAGGGGGCGTCGGTGAACACCGGGGAGCTGTTTTTT; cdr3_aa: CASSVVGQGASVNTGELFF
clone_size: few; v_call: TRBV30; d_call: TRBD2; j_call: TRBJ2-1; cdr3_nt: TGTGCCTGGAGCAATCTAGCGGGCGTAAATGAGCAGTTCTTC; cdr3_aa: CAWSNLAGVNEQFF
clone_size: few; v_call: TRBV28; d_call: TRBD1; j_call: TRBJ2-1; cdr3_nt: TGTGCCAGCAGGCGGACCGGGACAGGGTTGCTCTTC; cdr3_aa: CASRRTGTGLLF
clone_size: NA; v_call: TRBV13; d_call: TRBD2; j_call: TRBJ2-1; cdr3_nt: TGTGCCAGCAGCTTTTCCATAGCGGGATTCTCCTACAATGAGCAGTTCTTC; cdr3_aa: CASSFSIAGFSYNEQFF
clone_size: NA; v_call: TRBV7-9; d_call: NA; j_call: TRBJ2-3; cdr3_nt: TGTGCCAGCAGCTTCCAGCGGCTAACTAGCACAGATACGCAGTATTTT; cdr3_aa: CASSFQRLTSTDTQYF
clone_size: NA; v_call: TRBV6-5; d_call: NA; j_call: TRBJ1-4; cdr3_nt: TGCGCCAGCAGTTTAACTTTCCCGGCAACTAATGAAAAACTGTTTTTT; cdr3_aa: CASSLTFPATNEKLFF
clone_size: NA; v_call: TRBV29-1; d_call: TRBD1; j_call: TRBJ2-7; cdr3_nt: TGCAGCGTACCGGGACAGGGGGCGAACTCCTACGAGCAGTACTTC; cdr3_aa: CSVPGQGANSYEQYF
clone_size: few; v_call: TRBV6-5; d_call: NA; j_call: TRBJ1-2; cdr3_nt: TGTGCCAGCAGTTACTCGCAAGCGGGCAACTATGGCTACACCTTC; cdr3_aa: CASSYSQAGNYGYTF
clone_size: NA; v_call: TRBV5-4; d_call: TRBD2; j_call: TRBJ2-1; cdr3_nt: TGTGCCAGCAGCTTAGCTAGCGGGGGTTACAATGAGCAGTTCTTC; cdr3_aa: CASSLASGGYNEQFF
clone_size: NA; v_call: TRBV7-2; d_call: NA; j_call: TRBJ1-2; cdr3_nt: TGTGCCAGCAGCTTTAGGGGGGGCTATGGCTACACCTTC; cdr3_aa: CASSFRGGYGYTF
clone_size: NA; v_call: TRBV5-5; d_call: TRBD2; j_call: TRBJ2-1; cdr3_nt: TGTGCCAGCAGCTCCACTGCGGGGGGGAGCCCTGAGCAGTTCTTC; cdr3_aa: CASSSTAGGSPEQFF
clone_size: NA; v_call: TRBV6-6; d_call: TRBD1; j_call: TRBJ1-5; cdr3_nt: TGTGCCAGCATTCGGGACAGGGAGGTCAATCAGCCCCGGCATTTT; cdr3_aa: CASIRDREVNQPRHF
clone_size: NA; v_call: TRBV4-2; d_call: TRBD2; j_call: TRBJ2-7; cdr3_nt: TGTGCCAGCAGCCAAGTGGAAGGGGAGGGGTCCTACGAGCAGTACTTC; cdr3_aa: CASSQVEGEGSYEQYF
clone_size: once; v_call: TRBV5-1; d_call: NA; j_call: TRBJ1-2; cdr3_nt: TGCGCCAGCAGCTTGTCTGGCGGTGGCTACACCTTC; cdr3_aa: CASSLSGGGYTF
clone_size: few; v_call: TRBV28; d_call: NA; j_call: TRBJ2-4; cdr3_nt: TGTGCCAGCAGTCCCCAGGTTTTAACCAAAAACATTCAGTACTTC; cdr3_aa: CASSPQVLTKNIQYF
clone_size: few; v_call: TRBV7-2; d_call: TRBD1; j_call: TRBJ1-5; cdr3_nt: TGTGCCAGCAGCTTGGATAGGACAGGATATAGCAATCAGCCCCAGCATTTT; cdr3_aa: CASSLDRTGYSNQPQHF
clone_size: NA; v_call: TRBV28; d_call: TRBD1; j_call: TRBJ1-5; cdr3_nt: TGTGCCAGCAGCACAACAGGGGAGCCCCAGCATTTT; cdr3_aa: CASSTTGEPQHF
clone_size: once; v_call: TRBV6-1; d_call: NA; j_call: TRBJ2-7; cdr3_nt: TGTGCCAGCAGCCGCCTTGCTACCTACGAGCAGTACTTC; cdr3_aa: CASSRLATYEQYF
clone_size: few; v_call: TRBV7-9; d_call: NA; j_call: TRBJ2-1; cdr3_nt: TGTGCCAGCAGCTTAGTCCCTTTGGGCCCCGTCTACAATGAGCAGTTCTTC; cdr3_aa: CASSLVPLGPVYNEQFF
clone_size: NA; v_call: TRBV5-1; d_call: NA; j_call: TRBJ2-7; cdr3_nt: TGCGCCAGCAGCCCAGGGGACATCTCCTACGAGCAGTACTTC; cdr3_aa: CASSPGDISYEQYF
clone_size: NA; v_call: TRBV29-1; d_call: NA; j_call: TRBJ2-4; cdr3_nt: TGCAGCGTTGAGGGCGGGGAGGACATTCAGTACTTC; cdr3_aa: CSVEGGEDIQYF
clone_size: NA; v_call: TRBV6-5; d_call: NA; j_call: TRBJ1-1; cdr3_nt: TGTGCCAGCAGGCCGGACACCGCTTACACTGAAGCTTTCTTT; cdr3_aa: CASRPDTAYTEAFF
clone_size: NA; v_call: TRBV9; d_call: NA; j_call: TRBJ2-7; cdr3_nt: TGTGCCAGCAGCGTAGACCCAGGGGCGGTATGGGAGCAGTACTTC; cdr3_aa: CASSVDPGAVWEQYF
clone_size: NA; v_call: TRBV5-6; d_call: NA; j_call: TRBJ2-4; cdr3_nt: TGTGCCAGCAAGATGGCAGGAAACATTCAGTACTTC; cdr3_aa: CASKMAGNIQYF
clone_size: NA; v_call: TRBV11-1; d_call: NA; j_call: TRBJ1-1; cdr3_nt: TGTGCCAGCAGCCCATCACTCTCGACAGGTACGAACACTGAAGCTTTCTTT; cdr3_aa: CASSPSLSTGTNTEAFF
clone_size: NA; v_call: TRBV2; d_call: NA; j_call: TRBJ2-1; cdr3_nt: TGTGCCAGCAGGCTGGGGAGACCCTCCTACAATGAGCAGTTCTTC; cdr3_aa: CASRLGRPSYNEQFF
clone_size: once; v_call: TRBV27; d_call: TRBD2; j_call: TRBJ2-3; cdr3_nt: TGTGCCAGCAGTTTACTAGCGGGAGGATTCACAGATACGCAGTATTTT; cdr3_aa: CASSLLAGGFTDTQYF
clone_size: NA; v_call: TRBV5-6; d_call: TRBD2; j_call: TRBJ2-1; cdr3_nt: TGTGCCAGCAGCAACGGACTAGATTTCGCCGAGCAGTTCTTC; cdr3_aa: CASSNGLDFAEQFF
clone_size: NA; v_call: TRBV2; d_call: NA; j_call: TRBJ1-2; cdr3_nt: TGTGCCAGCAGTCCGCGGGATGGCTACACCTTC; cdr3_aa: CASSPRDGYTF
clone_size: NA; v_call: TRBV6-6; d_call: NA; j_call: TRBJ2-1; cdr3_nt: TGTGCCAGCGGTCAGGGCAATGAGCAGTTCTTC; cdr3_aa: CASGQGNEQFF
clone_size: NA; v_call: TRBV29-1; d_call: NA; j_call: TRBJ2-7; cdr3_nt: TGCAGCGTTGAATTGGGGACAAGACGCGACGAGCAGTACTTC; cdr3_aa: CSVELGTRRDEQYF
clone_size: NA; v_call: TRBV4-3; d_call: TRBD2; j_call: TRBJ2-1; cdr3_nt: TGCGCCAGCAGCCAAGATCCGCCTAGCGGGAGGCTCGATGAGCAGTTCTTC; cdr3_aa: CASSQDPPSGRLDEQFF
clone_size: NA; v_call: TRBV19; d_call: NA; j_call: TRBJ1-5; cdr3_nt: TGTGCCAGTAGTGGAGTACAGGGTCAGCCCCAGCATTTT; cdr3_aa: CASSGVQGQPQHF
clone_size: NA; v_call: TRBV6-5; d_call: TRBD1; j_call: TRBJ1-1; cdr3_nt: TGTGCCAGCAGTTACTTGGACAGGGGGCCGAACACTGAAGCTTTCTTT; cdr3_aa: CASSYLDRGPNTEAFF
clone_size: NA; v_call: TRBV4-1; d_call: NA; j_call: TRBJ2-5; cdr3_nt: TGCGCCAGCAGCCAAGAGTGGTCTAGCGCACAAGAGACCCAGTACTTC; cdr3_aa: CASSQEWSSAQETQYF
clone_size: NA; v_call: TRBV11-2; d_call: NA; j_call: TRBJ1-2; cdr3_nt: TGTGCCAGCAGCTTAGGGACCGGGATTCACTATGGCTACACCTTC; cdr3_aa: CASSLGTGIHYGYTF
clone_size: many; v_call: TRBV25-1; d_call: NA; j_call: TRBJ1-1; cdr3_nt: TGTGCCAGCAGTCCCCTGATCACCGGGGGAGAAGCTTTCTTT; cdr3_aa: CASSPLITGGEAFF
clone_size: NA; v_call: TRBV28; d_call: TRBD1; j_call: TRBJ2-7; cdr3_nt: TGTGCCAGCACAGGACAGGCCGCCTACGAGCAGTACTTC; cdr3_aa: CASTGQAAYEQYF
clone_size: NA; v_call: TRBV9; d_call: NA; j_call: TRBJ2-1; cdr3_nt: TGTGCCAGCAGCGTAGGCCTAGGGGCTGGGAATGAGCAGTTCTTC; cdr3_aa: CASSVGLGAGNEQFF